The rows below give T cell receptor beta chains drawn from one sample of a study of OX40 agonist ivuxolimab in advanced cancers. The assay was immunoSEQ multiplex PCR, and TCRdb's table has in-frame clones only and misses some. The sample shows roughly 86,000 clones, about 90% of them seen only once. The sequenced sample was CD4+ or CD8+ T cells sorted from blood, obtained in a trial of the OX40 agonist ivuxolimab. All receptors come from an adult with an advanced solid tumor such as melanoma, head and neck, liver or kidney cancer. Both conserved end residues are part of each CDR3. A D gene is named only where the DNA matches it firmly. Clone sizes are given selectively: once, few, many, or a class where the clone is expanded.

>-|-|TRBJ1-2|TRBV4-1
CASSQVSFGGYTF
TGCGCCAGCAGCCAAGTCTCCTTTGGGGGCTACACCTTC
>-|-|TRBJ2-1|TRBV5-1
CASSSGPSYNEQFF
TGCGCCAGCAGCTCGGGACCTTCCTACAATGAGCAGTTCTTC
>-|TRBD1|TRBJ1-5|TRBV5-8
CASSLGDRDKQPQHF
TGTGCCAGCAGCTTGGGGGACAGGGACAAGCAGCCCCAGCATTTT
>-|TRBD1|TRBJ2-7|TRBV5-1
CASSIPGQGNEQYF
TGCGCCAGCAGCATACCGGGACAGGGGAACGAGCAGTACTTC
>-|-|TRBJ2-2|TRBV5-1
CASSLEGVGTGELFF
TGCGCCAGCAGCTTGGAAGGGGTTGGCACCGGGGAGCTGTTTTTT
>-|-|TRBJ2-3|TRBV11-2
CASSSLTRGSLDTQYF
TGTGCCAGCAGCTCTCTCACAAGGGGGTCCTTAGATACGCAGTATTTT
>-|-|TRBJ2-5|TRBV27
CASSLAGSETQYF
TGTGCCAGCAGTTTAGCAGGATCAGAGACCCAGTACTTC
>-|TRBD1|TRBJ1-5|TRBV6-5
CASSPGTGLRQPQHF
TGTGCCAGCAGCCCGGGGACAGGCCTACGGCAGCCCCAGCATTTT
>-|TRBD2|TRBJ2-1|TRBV11-2
CASSLDQLAGGWNEQFF
TGTGCCAGCAGCTTAGATCAACTAGCGGGAGGTTGGAATGAGCAGTTCTTC
>few|-|TRBJ1-5|TRBV6-1
CASNRQVSNQPQHF
TGTGCCAGCAACCGACAGGTGAGCAATCAGCCCCAGCATTTT
>-|TRBD1|TRBJ1-1|TRBV18
CASSPSTGGTEAFF
TGTGCCAGCTCACCATCGACAGGGGGCACTGAAGCTTTCTTT
>-|-|TRBJ1-1|TRBV7-9
CASSPRGASSTEAFF
TGTGCCAGCAGCCCTCGGGGGGCAAGTAGCACTGAAGCTTTCTTT
>-|-|TRBJ2-2|TRBV4-2
CASSQAQGRNTGELFF
TGTGCCAGCAGTCAAGCGCAGGGTAGGAACACCGGGGAGCTGTTTTTT
>-|-|TRBJ2-3|TRBV6-5
CASLGDTDTQYF
TGTGCCAGCCTGGGGGACACAGATACGCAGTATTTT
>-|-|TRBJ1-5|TRBV6-1
CASSEAPGTGHQPQHF
TGTGCCAGCAGTGAAGCCCCTGGGACGGGACATCAGCCCCAGCATTTT
>-|TRBD1|TRBJ2-7|TRBV18
CASSQIVAVGTDSYEQYF
TGTGCCAGCTCACAGATAGTAGCTGTCGGGACAGACTCCTACGAGCAGTACTTC
>-|TRBD1|TRBJ1-1|TRBV23-1
CASSLPPAGGKGEAFF
TGCGCCAGCAGTCTCCCCCCGGCAGGGGGCAAGGGTGAAGCTTTCTTT
>-|-|TRBJ1-1|TRBV12-5
CASAAGAGWDTEAFF
TGTGCTAGCGCCGCCGGGGCAGGGTGGGACACTGAAGCTTTCTTT
>-|TRBD1|TRBJ2-3|TRBV6-5
CASSRDREGTDTQYF
TGTGCCAGCAGTAGGGACAGGGAAGGCACAGATACGCAGTATTTT
>-|TRBD1|TRBJ1-1|TRBV10-3
CAISDQGANTEAFF
TGTGCCATCAGTGATCAGGGGGCGAACACTGAAGCTTTCTTT
>-|TRBD1|TRBJ1-1|TRBV10-3
CAISESRGTEAFF
TGTGCCATCAGTGAGTCCAGGGGGACTGAAGCTTTCTTT
>-|-|TRBJ2-5|TRBV19
CASSRGLSTQETQYF
TGTGCCAGTAGTAGGGGACTCTCGACCCAAGAGACCCAGTACTTC
>-|-|TRBJ1-3|TRBV2
CASRGVGGNTIYF
TGTGCCAGCAGAGGGGTCGGCGGGAACACCATATATTTT
>-|TRBD2|TRBJ2-1|TRBV7-2
CASSSNSGSDSRRFF
TGTGCCAGCAGCTCCAATAGCGGGAGCGATTCCCGTAGGTTCTTC
>-|TRBD2|TRBJ2-7|TRBV7-9
CASSSQPLGLAGVIYF
TGTGCCAGCAGCTCGCAACCATTGGGACTAGCGGGAGTTATCTACTTC
>-|-|TRBJ2-7|TRBV5-1
CASSFQGGVDEQYF
TGCGCCAGCAGCTTCCAAGGAGGGGTCGACGAGCAGTACTTC
>few|-|TRBJ1-6|TRBV10-1
CASSEEVLNSPLHF
TGCGCCAGCAGTGAGGAGGTCCTGAATTCACCCCTCCACTTT
>once|TRBD2|TRBJ2-3|TRBV7-9
CASSYGLAGSTDTQYF
TGTGCCAGCAGCTATGGACTAGCGGGAAGCACAGATACGCAGTATTTT
>-|TRBD2|TRBJ2-1|TRBV29-1
CSVPKGSGSSDEQFF
TGCAGCGTTCCAAAGGGTAGCGGGAGTAGTGATGAGCAGTTCTTC
>-|-|TRBJ2-7|TRBV28
CASQGMYEQYF
TGTGCCAGCCAGGGGATGTACGAGCAGTACTTC
>-|-|TRBJ1-5|TRBV6-6
CASKARGGPQHF
TGTGCCAGCAAGGCCAGGGGAGGGCCCCAGCATTTT
>-|-|TRBJ2-5|TRBV30
CAWSSGETQYF
TGTGCCTGGAGCTCAGGGGAGACCCAGTACTTC
>-|-|TRBJ1-2|TRBV19
CASSSRQWGYTF
TGTGCCAGTAGTTCTCGACAGTGGGGCTACACCTTC
>-|-|TRBJ1-1|TRBV30
CAWSHPGLPNTEAFF
TGTGCCTGGAGTCATCCGGGGCTACCAAACACTGAAGCTTTCTTT
>-|TRBD1|TRBJ1-1|TRBV7-2
CASSSPGQGEAFF
TGTGCCAGCAGCTCTCCGGGACAGGGCGAAGCTTTCTTT
>few|TRBD1|TRBJ2-1|TRBV19
CASKGQPHEQFF
TGTGCCAGTAAGGGACAGCCACATGAGCAGTTCTTC
>-|TRBD2|TRBJ2-1|TRBV2
CASGREGSNEQFF
TGTGCCAGCGGTCGGGAGGGTTCCAATGAGCAGTTCTTC
>-|TRBD1|TRBJ1-1|TRBV7-9
CASSRKRDRGYTEAFF
TGTGCCAGCAGCAGAAAACGGGACAGGGGGTACACTGAAGCTTTCTTT
>-|-|TRBJ2-7|TRBV4-1
CASSQDQKRGWTVSSYEQYF
TGCGCCAGCAGCCAGGACCAAAAGAGGGGTTGGACAGTGAGCTCCTACGAGCAGTACTTC
>-|-|TRBJ1-5|TRBV14
CASSLNTDQPQHF
TGTGCCAGCAGCCTCAATACGGATCAGCCCCAGCATTTT
>-|-|TRBJ1-4|TRBV5-1
CASSLTPIGANEKLFF
TGCGCCAGCAGCCTCACCCCAATCGGAGCTAACGAAAAACTGTTTTTT
>-|-|TRBJ2-3|TRBV11-3
CASSLDLSGTQYF
TGTGCCAGCAGCTTAGATCTGAGTGGTACGCAGTATTTT
>-|-|TRBJ2-5|TRBV7-2
CASSPNPGEETQYF
TGTGCCAGCAGCCCGAACCCAGGGGAGGAGACCCAGTACTTC
>-|-|TRBJ2-3|TRBV19
CASSTGSGDTQYF
TGTGCCAGTAGTACCGGGAGCGGAGATACGCAGTATTTT
>-|-|TRBJ2-3|TRBV5-1
CASSFLSDTQYF
TGCGCCAGCAGCTTCCTCTCAGATACGCAGTATTTT
>-|-|TRBJ2-3|TRBV5-1
CASSLEASGADTQYF
TGCGCCAGCAGCTTGGAGGCTAGTGGCGCAGATACGCAGTATTTT
>-|-|TRBJ1-4|TRBV7-2
CASSFTGSTNEKLFF
TGTGCCAGCAGCTTTACAGGCTCAACTAATGAAAAACTGTTTTTT
>-|TRBD1|TRBJ2-2|TRBV2
CASAGTGNTGELFF
TGTGCCAGCGCCGGGACAGGGAACACCGGGGAGCTGTTTTTT